This TCR beta chain was retrieved from a study of untreated major depressive disorder. The assay was immunoSEQ multiplex PCR, and TCRdb's table has in-frame clones only and misses some. Of just over 20,000 clones listed, 80% to 95% are singletons. Germline assignment: CDR1 SGHVS and CDR2 FQNEAQ. The length of the CDR3 is 12 residues. Trimming took 8 bases from V and 2 from J, leaving 10 bases between them. The sequence was collected from a man between 25 and 39 years old in good health. The sequenced sample consisted of CD4+ T cells from PBMCs. V usage is TRBV7-8 and J usage is TRBJ2-7; the D gene is possibly TRBD1 (5 bases). The CDR3 here is CASGQGAYEQYF. The DNA for the CDR3 is TGTGCCAGCGGACAAGGGGCCTACGAGCAGTACTTC.